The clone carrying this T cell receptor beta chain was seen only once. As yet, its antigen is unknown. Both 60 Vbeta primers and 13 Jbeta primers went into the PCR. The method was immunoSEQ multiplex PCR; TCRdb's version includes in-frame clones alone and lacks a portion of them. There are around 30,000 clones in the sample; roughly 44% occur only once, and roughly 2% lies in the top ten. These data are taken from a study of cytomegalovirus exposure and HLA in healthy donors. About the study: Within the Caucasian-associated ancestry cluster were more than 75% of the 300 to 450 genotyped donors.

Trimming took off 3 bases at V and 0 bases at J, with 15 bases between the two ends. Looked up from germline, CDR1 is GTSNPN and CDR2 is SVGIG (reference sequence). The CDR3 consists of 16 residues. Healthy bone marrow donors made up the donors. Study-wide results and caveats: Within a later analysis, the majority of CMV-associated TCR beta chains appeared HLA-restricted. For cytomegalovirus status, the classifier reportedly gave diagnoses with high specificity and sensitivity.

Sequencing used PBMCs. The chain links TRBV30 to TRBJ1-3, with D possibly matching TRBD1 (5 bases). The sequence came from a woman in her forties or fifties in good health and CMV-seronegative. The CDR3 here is CAWRPREGLSGNTIYF. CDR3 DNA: TGTGCCTGGAGGCCCAGGGAGGGCCTCTCTGGAAACACCATATATTTT.